These 12 T cell receptor beta chains were all obtained from the same sample, sequenced in a study of blood T cell repertoires in COVID-19. Using immunoSEQ multiplex PCR, the repertoire was profiled, and TCRdb retains in-frame clones only, with some absent. The data contain almost 200,000 clones, about 85% of them singletons. What was sequenced was peripheral blood. The receptor source for this set is a man between 60 and 75 years old with COVID-19, enrolled during active disease.

This chain links TRBV19 with TRBJ1-5; no clear D. Germline lookup yields CDR1 LNHDA and CDR2 SQIVND (reference sequence). This CDR3 contains 12 residues. V lost 3 bases, J lost 3 bases, and 3 bases lay in between. Here the CDR3 DNA reads TGTGCCAGTAGTATTAACAATCAGCCCCAGCATTTT. Its translation is CASSINNQPQHF. Supplemented by reference TRBV19 and TRBJ1-5, the full variable domain reads DGGITQSPKYLFRKEGQNVTLSCEQNLNHDAMYWYRQDPGQGLRLIYYSQIVNDFQKGDIAEGYSVSREKKESFPLTVTSAQKNPTAFYLCASSINNQPQHFGDGTRLSIL.

This rearrangement joins TRBV27 to TRBJ2-2; 12 bases fit TRBD2. Germline V gene sequence: CDR1 MNHEY, CDR2 SMNVEV (reference sequence). The CDR3 has 19 amino acids. After removal of 5 bases from V and 2 bases from J, the junction contained 12 bases not matched to a gene. The CDR3 bases are TGTGCCAGCAGTCCGCGGAGGACTAGCGGGATTAGTAACACCGGGGAGCTGTTTTTT. Translation gives CASSPRRTSGISNTGELFF.

V usage is TRBV6-2 or TRBV6-3 and J usage is TRBJ1-5; 7 nucleotides agree with TRBD1. The CDR3 covers 14 residues. Germline V gives CDR1 MNHEY, CDR2 SVGEGT. Trimming removed 4 bases from V and 5 bases from J; junction bases left unmatched: 5. The CDR3 nucleotides are TGTGCCAGCAGTTTGACAGGGTTTCATCAGCCCCAGCATTTT. This translates into CASSLTGFHQPQHF.

This clone was seen more than once but under ten times. The V gene is TRBV9, the J gene TRBJ1-1; 10 bases match TRBD1. Trimming took 1 base from V and 2 from J; bases not matched to a gene: 11. The CDR3 spans 18 residues. Looked up from germline, CDR1 is SGDLS and CDR2 is YYNGEE. CDR3 amino acids: CASSVQTSGTGVNTEAFF. The DNA for the CDR3 is TGTGCCAGCAGCGTACAAACATCCGGGACAGGGGTCAACACTGAAGCTTTCTTT.

The chain is built from TRBV12-3 or TRBV12-4 and TRBJ1-4, with 7 bases aligning to TRBD1. The CDR3 extends over 13 amino acids. J lost 7 bases, V lost 11 bases, and 10 bases had no gene match. The CDR3 loop reads CAGSRTGIEKLFF. CDR3 DNA sequence: TGTGCCGGGTCTCGGACAGGCATTGAAAAACTGTTTTTT.

CDR3 residues: CASSLGSAGGNTIYF. The CDR3 coding sequence is TGTGCCAGCAGCTTAGGTTCGGCAGGTGGAAACACCATATATTTT. V usage is TRBV7-6 and J usage is TRBJ1-3; D is undetermined. Germline CDR1 reads SGHVS; CDR2 reads FNYEAQ. The CDR3 contains 15 residues. Trimming shortened V by 1 base and J by 3 bases, and 10 bases separated the two germline ends.

The chain links TRBV28 to TRBJ2-3, with 16 bases fitting TRBD2. V trimming: 3 bases; J trimming: 0 bases; junction bases outside the gene matches: 6. The CDR3 loop spans 19 amino acids. Germline V gene lookup returns CDR1 MDHEN and CDR2 SYDVKM. CDR3: CASSLGLAGGGYSTDTQYF. The CDR3 nucleotides are TGTGCCAGCAGTTTGGGACTAGCGGGAGGGGGCTATAGCACAGATACGCAGTATTTT.

The chain uses TRBV18 and TRBJ1-2; 11 nucleotides line up with TRBD1. Germline CDR1 and CDR2: KGHSH and LQKENI. CDR3 length equals 14 residues. V lost 4 bases, J lost 5 bases, and 3 bases stayed unmatched. CDR3 sequence (DNA): TGTGCCAGCTCACAGGACAGGGGGCAATATGGCTACACCTTC. Protein: CASSQDRGQYGYTF.

The CDR3 here is CASSGLPYEQYF. The DNA of the CDR3 is TGTGCCAGCAGTGGACTACCATACGAGCAGTACTTC. The chain employs TRBV25-1 and TRBJ2-7; D is perhaps TRBD2 (5 bases). CDR1 is MGHDK, CDR2 SYGVNS, per germline. Trimming removed 4 bases at V and 4 bases at J, with 8 bases between. CDR3 length: 12 residues.

V usage is TRBV28 and J usage is TRBJ1-1; maybe TRBD1 (5 bases). The CDR3 is 15 amino acids. Germline V gives CDR1 MDHEN, CDR2 SYDVKM. Trimming stripped 5 bases from V and 0 bases from J, with 13 bases between. The CDR3 sequence: CASSIPGYLNTEAFF. The CDR3 region has the DNA TGTGCCAGCAGTATACCAGGGTACTTGAACACTGAAGCTTTCTTT.

This clone was found a few times. CDR3 coding DNA: TGTGCCAGCAGCGCGGACTCCCCCATCACCGGGGAGCTGTTTTTT. As protein: CASSADSPITGELFF. This chain joins TRBV9 and TRBJ2-2; perhaps TRBD2 as D (5 bases). There are 15 residues in the CDR3. Trimming shortened V by 3 bases and J by 4 bases, and 13 bases separated the two germline ends. The V gene's germline CDR1 is SGDLS and CDR2 YYNGEE.

The gene calls are TRBV11-2 and TRBJ2-3, with a tentative D call TRBD2 (5 bases). V lost 3 bases, J lost 6 bases, and 10 bases lay in between. Germline V gene sequence: CDR1 SGHAT, CDR2 FQNNGV. The CDR3 extends over 13 amino acids. The CDR3 region is CASSFTAGDTQYF. The CDR3 nucleotides are TGTGCCAGCAGCTTTACCGCGGGTGATACGCAGTATTTT. The full variable domain, in which reference TRBV11-2 and TRBJ2-3 provide the parts outside the CDR3, is EAGVAQSPRYKIIEKRQSVAFWCNPISGHATLYWYQQILGQGPKLLIQFQNNGVVDDSQLPKDRFSAERLKGVDSTLKIQPAKLEDSAVYLCASSFTAGDTQYFGPGTRLTVL.